The 21 T cell receptor beta chains given below trace back to one sample, sequenced in a study of memory CD4+ T cells and cytomegalovirus serostatus. TCRdb's table, derived via immunoSEQ multiplex PCR, lists solely in-frame clones and lacks some. The sample shows about 62,000 clones, approximately 80% of them seen only once. The sort gate was single viable CD3+CD4+CD8-CD45RO+ cells for memory CD4+ T cells. The sequenced sample consisted of memory CD4+ T cells from blood. These receptors all stem from an adult in good health and CMV-seropositive.

The chain employs TRBV28 and TRBJ1-6; TRBD1 agrees at 7 bases. J was trimmed by 9 bases and V by 6 bases; bases with no gene match: 11. Germline CDR1 reads MDHEN; CDR2 reads SYDVKM. The CDR3 spans 15 residues. The CDR3 protein is CASRKGGRSGSPLHF. The CDR3 bases are TGTGCCAGCAGAAAAGGGGGCAGGTCAGGTTCACCCCTCCACTTT.

A few counts support this clone. Other DNA sequences within the sample encode an identical CDR3. V usage is TRBV18 and J usage is TRBJ1-1; D not certain. Germline lookup yields CDR1 KGHSH and CDR2 LQKENI. The CDR3 runs to 15 residues. Trimming left V 0 bases short and J 0 bases short, with 8 bases between. CDR3 bases: TGTGCCAGCTCACCACCGACAAGCATGAACACTGAAGCTTTCTTT. Translation gives CASSPPTSMNTEAFF.

V usage is TRBV2 and J usage is TRBJ1-1, with a weak D call TRBD1 (6 bases). Trimming took 7 bases from V and 1 from J, leaving 10 bases between them. This CDR3 comprises 13 residues. CDR1 and CDR2 (germline): SNHLY, FYNNEI. The CDR3 DNA follows: TGTGCCAGCACCCAGACAGGGAACACTGAAGCTTTCTTT. This gives the protein CASTQTGNTEAFF.

The V and J genes are TRBV30 and TRBJ1-6; D may be TRBD1 (6 bases). The CDR3 totals 14 residues. Germline CDR1 reads GTSNPN; CDR2 reads SVGIG (reference sequence). V lost 7 bases and J lost 8, with 18 bases in between. CDR3 in amino acids: CALKGQGRDSPLHF. As DNA, the CDR3 is TGTGCCTTGAAGGGGCAGGGGCGGGATTCACCCCTCCACTTT. The whole variable domain, remainder taken from reference TRBV30 and TRBJ1-6, is SQTIHQWPATLVQPVGSPLSLECTVEGTSNPNLYWYRQAAGRGLQLLFYSVGIGQISSEVPQNLSASRPQDRQFILSSKKLLLSDSGFYLCALKGQGRDSPLHFGNGTRLTVT.

The chain uses TRBV27 and TRBJ2-1; 9 nucleotides line up with TRBD2. The germline gives CDR1 MNHEY, CDR2 SMNVEV (reference sequence). V lost 4 bases, J lost 8 bases, and 24 bases stayed unmatched. CDR3 length: 20 amino acids. CDR3 loop: CASSSYSPWAGGHTRDEQFF. CDR3 nucleotides: TGTGCCAGCAGTTCTTACAGCCCATGGGCGGGAGGGCATACGCGGGATGAGCAGTTCTTC.

This clone showed up just a few times. The chain combines TRBV4-2 with TRBJ2-3; weak D call: TRBD2 (6 bases). Germline-derived CDR1 and CDR2 are LGHNA and YNFKEQ. This CDR3 comprises 16 residues. Trimming cost V 5 bases and J 0 bases, with 15 bases left between them. CDR3 sequence reads: CASSGLAGSSTDTQYF. The CDR3 nucleotides are TGTGCCAGCAGCGGGTTGGCGGGATCTAGCACAGATACGCAGTATTTT.

The chain joins TRBV19 to TRBJ1-2, with D possibly being TRBD1 (5 bases). The V gene lost 3 bases and the J gene lost 5 bases, with 7 bases spanning the gap. The CDR3 extends over 12 amino acids. The germline V gene encodes CDR1 LNHDA and CDR2 SQIVND (reference sequence). This CDR3 reads CASSMTEYGYTF. As DNA, the CDR3 is TGTGCCAGTAGTATGACAGAATATGGCTACACCTTC. Supplemented by reference TRBV19 and TRBJ1-2, the full variable domain reads DGGITQSPKYLFRKEGQNVTLSCEQNLNHDAMYWYRQDPGQGLRLIYYSQIVNDFQKGDIAEGYSVSREKKESFPLTVTSAQKNPTAFYLCASSMTEYGYTFGSGTRLTVV.

The chain combines TRBV7-2 with TRBJ1-4; a possible D gene is TRBD1 (5 bases). CDR3 length: 12 amino acids. Germline values: CDR1 SGHTA, CDR2 FQGNSA. Trimming shortened V by 3 bases and J by 8 bases, and 7 bases separated the two germline ends. The DNA of the CDR3 is TGTGCCAGCAGCTTCACAGGAGAAAAACTGTTTTTT. This gives the protein CASSFTGEKLFF.

V is TRBV5-1 and J is TRBJ2-5; 16 bases map to TRBD2. This CDR3 comprises 18 residues. The germline CDR1 and CDR2 sequences are SGHRS and YFSETQ. The V gene end was trimmed by 2 bases and the J gene end by 2 bases; junction bases not matched to a gene: 6. The DNA of the CDR3 is TGCGCCAGCAGCTTCCCGGGACTAGCGGGGGGGGATCAAGAGACCCAGTACTTC. It yields the protein CASSFPGLAGGDQETQYF.

The V gene is TRBV7-3, the J gene TRBJ2-4, with D perhaps matching TRBD1 (6 bases). V was shortened by 1 base and J by 8 bases, with 9 bases between the two germline ends. The CDR3 consists of 13 residues. The germline CDR1 and CDR2 sequences are SGHTA and FQGTGA. The CDR3, as DNA: TGTGCCAGCAGCTTAAGACAGGAGGACATTCAGTACTTC. Amino acids: CASSLRQEDIQYF.

V is TRBV5-1 and J is TRBJ1-1; possible D gene TRBD1, 5 bases. CDR1 and CDR2 from the germline V gene are SGHRS and YFSETQ. Trimming shortened V by 0 bases and J by 0 bases, and 9 bases separated the two germline ends. The CDR3 totals 15 residues. The CDR3 reads CASSLEGRLNTEAFF. CDR3 DNA sequence: TGCGCCAGCAGCTTGGAGGGACGTCTGAACACTGAAGCTTTCTTT.

The chain couples TRBV2 to TRBJ1-2, with unresolved D. This CDR3 contains 13 residues. With 4 bases removed from V and 2 bases from J, the gap between germline ends came to 8 bases. Germline V gene sequence: CDR1 SNHLY, CDR2 FYNNEI. The CDR3 region is CASSVSQNYGYTF. CDR3 DNA sequence: TGTGCCAGCAGTGTGAGTCAGAACTATGGCTACACCTTC.

Remarks on this clone: The junction differs from germline at one of its ends, possibly a read error. The rearrangement links TRBV20-1 to TRBJ1-2; D unresolved. Looked up from germline, CDR1 is DFQATT and CDR2 is SNEGSKA (reference sequence). CDR3 size: 11 residues. In DNA, the CDR3 is TGCAGTGCTAGAGATCTGGGGTCCTCCCTCTTC. Protein: CSARDLGSSLF.

The chain combines TRBV7-8 with TRBJ1-6, with 9 nucleotides matching TRBD1. V lost 5 bases to trimming and J lost 8 bases; unmatched junction nucleotides: 10. This CDR3 region has 16 residues. Germline V gene lookup returns CDR1 SGHVS and CDR2 FQNEAQ. CDR3 amino acids: CASSLIQGAPYSPLHF. The CDR3, as DNA: TGTGCCAGCAGCCTGATACAGGGGGCCCCCTATTCACCCCTCCACTTT. The whole variable domain, remainder taken from reference TRBV7-8 and TRBJ1-6, is GAGVSQSPRYKVAKRGQDVALRCDPISGHVSLFWYQQALGQGPEFLTYFQNEAQLDKSGLPSDRFFAERPEGSVSTLKIQRTQQEDSAVYLCASSLIQGAPYSPLHFGNGTRLTVT.

The chain combines TRBV18 with TRBJ1-1, with D unresolved. The CDR3 consists of 15 residues. V lost 3 bases and J lost 6, with 17 bases in between. Germline V gene data show CDR1 as KGHSH and CDR2 as LQKENI. The CDR3 region has the DNA TGTGCCAGCTCACCGCTGGACTTTGAAACGGCTGAAGCTTTCTTT. Amino acids: CASSPLDFETAEAFF.

A single count supports this clone. The V gene is TRBV27, the J gene TRBJ1-2, with 11 nucleotides matching TRBD1. The CDR3 length is 14 residues. After removal of 3 bases from V and 8 bases from J, the junction contained 5 bases not matched to a gene. CDR1 is MNHEY, CDR2 SMNVEV, per germline (reference sequence). CDR3 amino acids: CASSFVGQGGGYTF. The CDR3 DNA reads as TGTGCCAGCAGTTTTGTGGGACAGGGGGGCGGCTACACCTTC.

This chain connects TRBV28 to TRBJ2-7, with D unresolved. The germline gives CDR1 MDHEN, CDR2 SYDVKM. Trimming took 10 bases from V and 2 from J, leaving 18 bases between them. This CDR3 spans 14 amino acids. The CDR3 loop is CATVFRAATYEQYF. Here the CDR3 DNA reads TGTGCCACCGTTTTTCGGGCAGCCACCTACGAGCAGTACTTC.

The V and J genes are TRBV28 and TRBJ1-5; maybe TRBD1 (5 bases). Between the trimmed V and J ends, which lost 8 bases and 6 bases, there was a span of 17 bases. The CDR3 has 14 amino acids. CDR1 is MDHEN and CDR2 is SYDVKM in the germline V gene. The CDR3 DNA follows: TGTGCCAGCCACCGGCAGGGAGATGGTCAGCCCCAGCATTTT. It codes for CASHRQGDGQPQHF.

In DNA form, the CDR3 reads TGCAGCGCCCGGGACGCGGTCGTCGGGGAGCTGTTTTTT. This translates into CSARDAVVGELFF. The V call is TRBV29-1, the J call TRBJ2-2, with D perhaps TRBD1 or TRBD2 (5 bases each). Trimming left V 7 bases short and J 7 bases short, with 16 bases between. CDR3 length: 13 residues. CDR1 and CDR2 (germline): SQVTM, ANQGSEA.

This clone has only one observation. The chain carries TRBV30 and TRBJ1-2; D is undetermined. This CDR3 is built from 13 residues. The germline gives CDR1 GTSNPN, CDR2 SVGIG (reference sequence). Trimming stripped 3 bases from V and 0 bases from J, with 8 bases between. The CDR3, as DNA: TGTGCCTGGAGCCGGGGAGCTAACTATGGCTACACCTTC. This codes for CAWSRGANYGYTF.

This clone was detected once. The chain carries TRBV27 and TRBJ2-7; possibly TRBD1 for D (6 bases). With 1 base removed from V and 0 bases from J, the gap between germline ends came to 10 bases. The length of the CDR3 is 15 residues. Germline-derived CDR1 and CDR2 are MNHEY and SMNVEV (reference sequence). The CDR3 here is CASSLYGQLSYEQYF. The CDR3 DNA is TGTGCCAGCAGTTTATACGGACAGCTCTCCTACGAGCAGTACTTC.